One sample yielded the 15 T cell receptor beta chains listed below, sequenced in a study of T cell responses to AZD1222 COVID-19 vaccine. TCRdb keeps only in-frame clones here, not all; method: immunoSEQ multiplex PCR. The sample yields just under 80,000 clones, about 92% seen once. The material was peripheral blood, obtained 28 days after the second AZD1222 dose. The receptors were sampled from an adult who received the AZD1222 COVID-19 vaccine.

This clone was counted a single time. The chain joins TRBV5-6 to TRBJ2-7; weak D call: TRBD2 (5 bases). V was shortened by 0 bases and J by 2 bases, with 9 bases between the two germline ends. This CDR3 spans 14 amino acids. In germline, CDR1 is SGHDT, CDR2 YYEEEE. CDR3 nucleotide sequence: TGTGCCAGCAGCTTGGATCGGGGAGCCTACGAGCAGTACTTC. This gives the protein CASSLDRGAYEQYF.

This clone was observed a single time. The chain couples TRBV28 to TRBJ1-1, with D maybe TRBD1 (6 bases). Germline V gene data show CDR1 as MDHEN and CDR2 as SYDVKM. The CDR3 covers 12 residues. Trimming left V 7 bases short and J 3 bases short, with 9 bases between. Here the CDR3 DNA reads TGTGCCAGCAACAGGGTGGACACTGAAGCTTTCTTT. Residues: CASNRVDTEAFF.

The rearrangement links TRBV6-4 to TRBJ1-5; no firm D call. Germline V gives CDR1 MRHNA, CDR2 SNTAGT. With 8 bases removed from V and 0 bases from J, the gap between germline ends came to 26 bases. This CDR3 has 19 residues. The CDR3 DNA sequence: TGTGCCAGCCCCGGAGTCAAGGAGTTAAAGGCCTATAGCAATCAGCCCCAGCATTTT. Its protein is CASPGVKELKAYSNQPQHF.

V and J are TRBV30 and TRBJ1-1; weak D call: TRBD1 (6 bases). Germline V lookup: CDR1 GTSNPN, CDR2 SVGIG (reference sequence). V was cut by 2 bases and J by 11 bases, with 15 bases left in between. There are 12 residues in the CDR3. Here the CDR3 reads CAWSPPGARAFF. CDR3 DNA sequence: TGTGCCTGGAGTCCTCCGGGGGCAAGGGCTTTCTTT.

The chain couples TRBV27 to TRBJ2-1, with 8 bases aligning to TRBD2. There are 15 residues in the CDR3. J lost 1 base, V lost 4 bases, and 3 bases had no gene match. In germline, CDR1 is MNHEY, CDR2 SMNVEV (reference sequence). The CDR3 DNA is TGTGCCAGCAGTTCAGCGGGAGATTCCTACAATGAGCAGTTCTTC. Its translation: CASSSAGDSYNEQFF.

The chain combines TRBV27 with TRBJ1-1, with a possible D match to TRBD1 (5 bases). This CDR3 region has 16 residues. The V gene's germline CDR1 is MNHEY and CDR2 SMNVEV (reference sequence). The V and J ends lost 7 bases and 7 bases respectively, with 25 bases between them. The CDR3 sequence: CASTSWAGEGRGEAFF. CDR3 DNA: TGTGCCAGCACCTCTTGGGCGGGTGAGGGACGAGGTGAAGCTTTCTTT.

The chain joins TRBV5-4 to TRBJ2-2; D remains ambiguous. With 3 bases removed from V and 1 base from J, the gap between germline ends came to 4 bases. Looked up from germline, CDR1 is SGHNT and CDR2 is YYREEE (reference sequence). This CDR3 has 13 amino acids. CDR3 DNA sequence: TGTGCCAGCAGCTCCAAGAACACCGGGGAGCTGTTTTTT. It yields the protein CASSSKNTGELFF.

This chain connects TRBV19 to TRBJ2-3; a possible D gene is TRBD2 (7 bases). In germline, CDR1 is LNHDA, CDR2 SQIVND (reference sequence). This CDR3 is 15 amino acids long. Trimming left V 7 bases short and J 2 bases short, with 16 bases between. The CDR3 here is CASKSGGDYTDTQYF. CDR3 coding DNA: TGTGCCAGTAAATCGGGGGGCGATTACACAGATACGCAGTATTTT.

Only a few counts were recorded for this clone. The chain links TRBV6-1 to TRBJ2-1; 11 bases match TRBD2. The CDR3 runs 16 residues. Germline V lookup: CDR1 MNHNS, CDR2 SASEGT. The trim removed 4 bases at V and 1 base at J, leaving 3 bases unmatched. The CDR3 DNA follows: TGTGCCAGCAGTGGGGCTAGCGGGGGGTCCTACAATGAGCAGTTCTTC. Amino acid sequence: CASSGASGGSYNEQFF.

The V gene is TRBV5-1, the J gene TRBJ1-1; tentatively, D is TRBD1 (5 bases). There are 14 residues in the CDR3. The V end was cut by 5 bases, the J end by 5 bases, with 16 bases between. CDR1 SGHRS and CDR2 YFSETQ come from the germline V gene. CDR3 DNA sequence: TGCGCCAGCAGACGAGGGGAAGTATATACTGAAGCTTTCTTT. It codes for CASRRGEVYTEAFF.

This rearrangement joins TRBV7-9 to TRBJ2-7, with 9 positions matching TRBD1. This CDR3 has 14 residues. Germline trimming cut 4 bases from V and 0 bases from J; bases unmatched to any gene: 1. Germline assignment: CDR1 SEHNR and CDR2 FQNEAQ (reference sequence). CDR3 nucleotide sequence: TGTGCCAGCAGCTGGGACAGGGTCTCCTACGAGCAGTACTTC. Translation: CASSWDRVSYEQYF.

The chain employs TRBV3-1 (or the pseudogene TRBV3-2) and TRBJ1-1; 7 bases map to TRBD1. Germline V gene data show CDR1 as LGHDT and CDR2 as YNNKEL (reference sequence). This CDR3 is built from 15 residues. The J segment lost 4 bases and the V segment lost 5 bases, leaving 10 bases of the junction unmatched. The CDR3: CASSSQGVGSTEAFF. The CDR3 coding sequence is TGTGCCAGCAGCTCTCAGGGGGTCGGGAGCACTGAAGCTTTCTTT.

J is TRBJ2-1 and V is TRBV18, with D perhaps matching TRBD1 (5 bases). CDR1 and CDR2 (germline): KGHSH, LQKENI. The CDR3 is 12 amino acids. The V end lost 7 bases, the J end lost 6 bases, and 10 bases lay between the germline ends. The CDR3 is CASFQGGNEQFF. In DNA form, the CDR3 reads TGTGCCAGCTTTCAGGGTGGCAATGAGCAGTTCTTC.

The rearrangement links TRBV11-3 to TRBJ1-2; TRBD1 is a possible D gene (6 bases). CDR1 and CDR2 from the germline V gene are SGHNT and YENEEA. V was trimmed by 5 bases and J by 3 bases, leaving 16 bases between them. The CDR3 length is 15 residues. The chain's CDR3 is CASSPRRGPDYGYTF. CDR3 bases: TGTGCCAGCAGCCCCCGACGGGGGCCTGACTATGGCTACACCTTC. Using reference TRBV11-3 and TRBJ1-2 for the parts outside the CDR3, the full variable domain is EAGVVQSPRYKIIEKKQPVAFWCNPISGHNTLYWYLQNLGQGPELLIRYENEEAVDDSQLPKDRFSAERLKGVDSTLKIQPAELGDSAVYLCASSPRRGPDYGYTFGSGTRLTVV.

The chain combines TRBV3-1 (or the pseudogene TRBV3-2) with TRBJ2-7; D possibly corresponds to TRBD2 (6 bases). Germline CDR1 LGHDT, CDR2 YNNKEL (reference sequence). The V end was cut by 0 bases, the J end by 0 bases, with 15 bases between. This CDR3 spans 17 amino acids. As DNA, the CDR3 is TGTGCCAGCAGCCAAGAGGGGACTCTCCGGAGCTCCTACGAGCAGTACTTC. Translation gives CASSQEGTLRSSYEQYF.